The 24 T cell receptor beta chains presented below share a single source sample, sequenced in a study of cytomegalovirus exposure and HLA in healthy donors. The primer mix had 60 Vbeta and 13 Jbeta primers. Profiled with immunoSEQ multiplex PCR; TCRdb holds only in-frame clones, not every one. Altogether 120,000 or so clones are present, 60% to 85% being singletons, with the ten largest covering around 3.6%. Sequencing was done on a sample of PBMCs. Receptor source: a man younger than 40 in good health and CMV-seronegative.

This clone has a handful of counts. This CDR3 is CASSIEGTGGSNSGNTIYF. The CDR3 region has the DNA TGTGCCAGTAGTATAGAAGGGACAGGGGGATCAAATTCTGGAAACACCATATATTTT. The chain links TRBV19 to TRBJ1-3; 11 positions agree with TRBD1. V shed 0 bases, J shed 1 base, and the junction held 8 bases outside the gene matches. This CDR3 contains 19 residues. From germline, CDR1 is LNHDA and CDR2 SQIVND (reference sequence).

V gene TRBV28 combines with J gene TRBJ1-2; 7 nucleotides align to TRBD1. Germline V lookup: CDR1 MDHEN, CDR2 SYDVKM. This CDR3 region has 14 residues. Germline trimming cut 3 bases from V and 6 bases from J; bases unmatched to any gene: 7. CDR3 coding DNA: TGTGCCAGCAGTTTCCTCGACAGGGTGGATGGCTACACCTTC. Protein: CASSFLDRVDGYTF.

This clone was recorded once. The chain joins TRBV5-1 to TRBJ1-2, with TRBD1 matching 7 bases. V gave up 3 bases and J gave up 9 bases; unmatched junction bases: 11. The CDR3 runs 14 residues. CDR1 and CDR2 (germline): SGHRS, YFSETQ. As DNA, the CDR3 is TGCGCCAGCAGCTCAGGGGGAATGGAACTTAGCTACACCTTC. It translates to CASSSGGMELSYTF.

V gene TRBV6-5 combines with J gene TRBJ2-1; TRBD1 agrees at 10 bases. Per the germline V gene, CDR1 is MNHEY and CDR2 is SVGAGI. After removal of 5 bases from V and 3 bases from J, the junction contained 4 bases not matched to a gene. The length of the CDR3 is 15 residues. The CDR3 reads CASSPGTGDYNEQFF. DNA of the CDR3: TGTGCCAGCAGTCCCGGGACAGGGGACTACAATGAGCAGTTCTTC.

The chain couples TRBV5-4 to TRBJ2-7; D is undetermined. Germline V gene data show CDR1 as SGHNT and CDR2 as YYREEE (reference sequence). The CDR3 has 13 amino acids. Trimming removed 0 bases from V and 6 bases from J, with 10 bases in between. CDR3 sequence (DNA): TGTGCCAGCAGCTTGGGTTCAGCAGGCGAGCAGTACTTC. This encodes CASSLGSAGEQYF.

The chain joins TRBV7-9 to TRBJ2-7; 7 bases agree with TRBD1. V lost 3 bases, J lost 7 bases, and 0 bases stayed unmatched. This CDR3 comprises 11 residues. CDR1 is SEHNR, CDR2 FQNEAQ, per germline (reference sequence). CDR3 sequence (DNA): TGTGCCAGCAGCTTGGACAGGGAGCAGTACTTC. Translation gives CASSLDREQYF.

This rearrangement joins TRBV29-1 to TRBJ1-2, with D unresolved. V lost 0 bases and J lost 8, with 4 bases in between. CDR1 SQVTM and CDR2 ANQGSEA come from the germline V gene. CDR3 length: 10 residues. The CDR3 DNA follows: TGCAGCGTTGAAGAGGGCGGCTACACCTTC. It encodes CSVEEGGYTF. Using reference TRBV29-1 and TRBJ1-2 for the parts outside the CDR3, the full variable domain is SAVISQKPSRDICQRGTSLTIQCQVDSQVTMMFWYRQQPGQSLTLIATANQGSEATYESGFVIDKFPISRPNLTFSTLTVSNMSPEDSSIYLCSVEEGGYTFGSGTRLTVV.

The chain uses TRBV28 and TRBJ2-2; no clear D. Germline loops: CDR1 MDHEN, CDR2 SYDVKM. Trimming shortened V by 8 bases and J by 0 bases, and 7 bases separated the two germline ends. The CDR3 extends over 13 amino acids. The CDR3 nucleotides are TGTGCCAGCCACTCCCCGAACACCGGGGAGCTGTTTTTT. Translated: CASHSPNTGELFF.

The genes are TRBV7-8 and TRBJ2-7; 8 bases agree with TRBD1. V lost 5 bases, J lost 4 bases, and 10 bases stayed unmatched. The CDR3 is 15 amino acids. From germline, CDR1 is SGHVS and CDR2 FQNEAQ. Written as DNA, the CDR3 is TGTGCCAGCAGCAGAACCGGGACAGGCTCATACGAGCAGTACTTC. This encodes CASSRTGTGSYEQYF. Together with reference TRBV7-8 and TRBJ2-7, the CDR3 gives the full variable domain: GAGVSQSPRYKVAKRGQDVALRCDPISGHVSLFWYQQALGQGPEFLTYFQNEAQLDKSGLPSDRFFAERPEGSVSTLKIQRTQQEDSAVYLCASSRTGTGSYEQYFGPGTRLTVT.

This chain joins TRBV4-2 and TRBJ1-2; no clear D. The germline V gene has CDR1 LGHNA and CDR2 YNFKEQ. CDR3 size: 14 residues. V was pared by 0 bases and J by 5 bases, with 10 bases between. The CDR3 DNA reads TGTGCCAGCAGCCAAGATAGAGGTGCTTATGGCTACACCTTC. This gives the protein CASSQDRGAYGYTF.

This sequence joins TRBV25-1 and TRBJ2-4, with 10 positions matching TRBD1. The CDR3 loop spans 16 amino acids. Germline V gene data show CDR1 as MGHDK and CDR2 as SYGVNS. The J segment lost 3 bases and the V segment lost 4 bases, leaving 6 bases of the junction unmatched. Here the CDR3 DNA reads TGTGCCAGCAGTGCGACAGGGGGCGCAGGCAAAAACATTCAGTACTTC. Translating it yields CASSATGGAGKNIQYF.

A single count supports this clone. The V gene is TRBV13, the J gene TRBJ2-3, with 10 positions matching TRBD2. CDR3 size: 17 residues. With V trimmed by 4 bases and J by 0 bases, 7 bases remained unmatched. Germline V gene lookup returns CDR1 PRHDT and CDR2 FYEKMQ (reference sequence). The CDR3 protein is CASSSEQRGGSTDTQYF. CDR3 in DNA: TGTGCCAGCAGCTCAGAACAGCGGGGGGGGAGCACAGATACGCAGTATTTT.

This sequence joins TRBV18 and TRBJ2-7; TRBD1 matches at 7 bases. Losses at the gene ends were 2 bases for V and 5 bases for J; bases not matched to a gene: 3. The CDR3 is 13 residues long. Germline V gene lookup returns CDR1 KGHSH and CDR2 LQKENI. The CDR3 region is CASSPYRGNEQYF. As DNA, the CDR3 is TGTGCCAGCTCACCATACAGGGGAAACGAGCAGTACTTC.

The J gene is TRBJ1-2, the V gene TRBV28; D is undetermined. The CDR3 is made up of 12 amino acids. With 7 bases removed from V and 4 bases from J, the gap between germline ends came to 10 bases. The germline V gene has CDR1 MDHEN and CDR2 SYDVKM. This CDR3 reads CASNEEVYGYTF. CDR3 nucleotide sequence: TGTGCCAGCAATGAGGAGGTCTATGGCTACACCTTC.

The chain has TRBV5-1 and TRBJ2-1, with TRBD2 matching over 11 bases. Germline CDR1 and CDR2: SGHRS and YFSETQ. Losses at the gene ends were 4 bases for V and 3 bases for J; bases not matched to a gene: 12. CDR3 size: 18 residues. The CDR3: CASSPRFLAGGNYNEQFF. As DNA, the CDR3 is TGCGCCAGCAGCCCGAGGTTCCTAGCGGGGGGCAACTACAATGAGCAGTTCTTC.

The DNA for the CDR3 is TGTGCCAGTAGTATCAGGGGTCTACGTGAAAAACTGTTTTTT. This encodes CASSIRGLREKLFF. The chain joins TRBV19 to TRBJ1-4; D perhaps matches TRBD1 (6 bases). The V end was cut by 3 bases, the J end by 7 bases, with 12 bases between. Germline V gene sequence: CDR1 LNHDA, CDR2 SQIVND (reference sequence). This CDR3 contains 14 residues.

The chain is built from TRBV27 and TRBJ1-2; weak D call: TRBD1 (5 bases). Germline V gene lookup returns CDR1 MNHEY and CDR2 SMNVEV (reference sequence). V was clipped by 1 base and J by 3 bases, with 18 bases between them. This CDR3 has 17 residues. The CDR3: CASSLLGSQGNYYGYTF. The CDR3 DNA sequence: TGTGCCAGCAGTTTATTGGGATCGCAGGGAAACTACTATGGCTACACCTTC.

This clone has a handful of counts. V and J are TRBV19 and TRBJ1-1, with TRBD1 matching 7 bases. Unmatched junction bases numbered 8, after V lost 4 bases and J lost 0 bases. The germline V gene has CDR1 LNHDA and CDR2 SQIVND (reference sequence). The CDR3 contains 16 residues. The CDR3 DNA follows: TGTGCCAGTAGTACCGGGACAGTGATAATGAACACTGAAGCTTTCTTT. This gives the protein CASSTGTVIMNTEAFF.

The chain links TRBV9 to TRBJ1-2; D is perhaps TRBD1 (5 bases). Germline V lookup: CDR1 SGDLS, CDR2 YYNGEE. Trimming removed 0 bases from V and 0 bases from J, with 9 bases in between. The CDR3 runs to 15 residues. The CDR3 loop reads CASSVGPTANYGYTF. DNA for the CDR3: TGTGCCAGCAGCGTAGGACCGACAGCTAACTATGGCTACACCTTC.

This chain links TRBV7-9 with TRBJ2-5; maybe TRBD2 (6 bases). Trimming cost V 7 bases and J 5 bases, with 23 bases left between them. The CDR3 consists of 16 residues. CDR1 SEHNR and CDR2 FQNEAQ come from the germline V gene (reference sequence). CDR3 DNA: TGTGCCAGCAACACCCACGGGCGGGGCGATGGGGAGACCCAGTACTTC. This codes for CASNTHGRGDGETQYF.

The chain carries TRBV7-3 and TRBJ2-1, with unresolved D. V was pared by 2 bases and J by 8 bases, with 13 bases between. The germline CDR1 and CDR2 sequences are SGHTA and FQGTGA. The CDR3 sequence is 14 residues long. The CDR3, as DNA: TGTGCCAGCAGCTTATTATCCGCCAGCGATGAGCAGTTCTTC. Residues: CASSLLSASDEQFF.

V usage is TRBV5-1 and J usage is TRBJ2-1; 9 bases agree with TRBD2. Germline V gives CDR1 SGHRS, CDR2 YFSETQ. This CDR3 comprises 15 residues. After removal of 6 bases from V and 8 bases from J, the junction contained 12 bases not matched to a gene. The CDR3 DNA sequence: TGCGCCAGCACCCATACGGTAGCGGGAGAGTATGAGCAGTTCTTC. It yields the protein CASTHTVAGEYEQFF.

V is TRBV25-1 and J is TRBJ1-1; the match to TRBD1 covers 10 bases. The CDR3 contains 13 residues. The junction had 1 base not matched to a gene; V was cut back by 6 bases and J by 3 bases. Germline V gene data show CDR1 as MGHDK and CDR2 as SYGVNS. The CDR3 bases are TGTGCCAGCAGAGGGACAGGGGACACTGAAGCTTTCTTT. Residues: CASRGTGDTEAFF. The full variable domain, in which reference TRBV25-1 and TRBJ1-1 provide the parts outside the CDR3, is EADIYQTPRYLVIGTGKKITLECSQTMGHDKMYWYQQDPGMELHLIHYSYGVNSTEKGDLSSESTVSRIRTEHFPLTLESARPSHTSQYLCASRGTGDTEAFFGQGTRLTVV.

The rearrangement links TRBV5-4 to TRBJ2-1; D is perhaps TRBD2 (5 bases). V was clipped by 2 bases and J by 3 bases, with 15 bases between them. CDR3 length equals 16 residues. The germline gives CDR1 SGHNT, CDR2 YYREEE (reference sequence). CDR3 sequence: CASSFSLNRDYNEQFF. CDR3 DNA sequence: TGTGCCAGCAGCTTCTCCTTAAACCGGGACTACAATGAGCAGTTCTTC.